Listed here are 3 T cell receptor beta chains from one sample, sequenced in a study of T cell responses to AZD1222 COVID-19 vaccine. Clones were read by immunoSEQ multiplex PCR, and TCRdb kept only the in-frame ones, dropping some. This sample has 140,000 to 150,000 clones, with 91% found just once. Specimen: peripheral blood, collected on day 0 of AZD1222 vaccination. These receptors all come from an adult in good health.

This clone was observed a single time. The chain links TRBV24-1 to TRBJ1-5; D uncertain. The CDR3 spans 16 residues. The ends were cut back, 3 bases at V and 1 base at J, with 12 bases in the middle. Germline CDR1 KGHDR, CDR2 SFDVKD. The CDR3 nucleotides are TGTGCCACCAGTGATGCCGACCTGGGGAGCAATCAGCCCCAGCATTTT. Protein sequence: CATSDADLGSNQPQHF.

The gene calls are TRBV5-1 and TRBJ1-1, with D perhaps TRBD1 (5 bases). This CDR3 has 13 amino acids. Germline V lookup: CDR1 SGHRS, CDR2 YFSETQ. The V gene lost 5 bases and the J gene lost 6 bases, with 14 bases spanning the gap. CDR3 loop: CASRFGGNAEAFF. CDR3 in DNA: TGCGCCAGCAGGTTCGGGGGAAACGCTGAAGCTTTCTTT.

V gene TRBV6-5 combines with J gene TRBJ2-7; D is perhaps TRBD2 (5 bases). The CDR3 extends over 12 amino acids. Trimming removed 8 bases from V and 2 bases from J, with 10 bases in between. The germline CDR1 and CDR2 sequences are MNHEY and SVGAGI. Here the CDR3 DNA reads TGTGCCAGCGAGGGCCTCGCCTACGAGCAGTACTTC. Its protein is CASEGLAYEQYF.